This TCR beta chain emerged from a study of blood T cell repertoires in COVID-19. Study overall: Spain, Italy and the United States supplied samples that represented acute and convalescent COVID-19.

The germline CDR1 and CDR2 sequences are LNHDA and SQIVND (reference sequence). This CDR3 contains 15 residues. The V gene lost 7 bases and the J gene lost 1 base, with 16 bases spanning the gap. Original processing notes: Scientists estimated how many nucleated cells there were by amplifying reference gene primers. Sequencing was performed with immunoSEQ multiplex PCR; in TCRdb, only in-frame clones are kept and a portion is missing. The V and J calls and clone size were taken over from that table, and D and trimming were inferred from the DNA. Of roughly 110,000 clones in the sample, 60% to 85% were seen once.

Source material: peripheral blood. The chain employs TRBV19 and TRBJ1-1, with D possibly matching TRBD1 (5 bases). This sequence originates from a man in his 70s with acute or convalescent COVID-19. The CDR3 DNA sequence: TGTGCCAGTAAAAAGGAGGGACCGGGGAACACTGAAGCTTTCTTT. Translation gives CASKKEGPGNTEAFF.